The 7 T cell receptor beta chains listed next were all sequenced from one sample in a study of blood T cell repertoires in COVID-19. Clones were read by immunoSEQ multiplex PCR, and TCRdb kept only the in-frame ones, dropping some. The repertoire holds roughly 200,000 clones, with over 75% as singletons. Sequenced material: peripheral blood. Receptor source: a woman over 75 with active or convalescent COVID-19.

A few counts support this clone. V is TRBV4-2 and J is TRBJ2-1; maybe TRBD2 (5 bases). From germline, CDR1 is LGHNA and CDR2 YNFKEQ. The V end lost 1 base, the J end lost 4 bases, and 17 bases lay between the germline ends. The CDR3 has 17 amino acids. Here the CDR3 reads CASSQAGLEAWYNEQFF. DNA for the CDR3: TGTGCCAGCAGCCAAGCGGGTCTGGAGGCTTGGTACAATGAGCAGTTCTTC.

The chain recombines TRBV30 with TRBJ1-3; no clear D. V was shortened by 0 bases and J by 0 bases, with 3 bases between the two germline ends. The CDR3 has 13 amino acids. Germline CDR1 GTSNPN, CDR2 SVGIG (reference sequence). DNA for the CDR3: TGTGCCTGGAGTGTCAGCTCTGGAAACACCATATATTTT. Protein: CAWSVSSGNTIYF. Filled out from reference TRBV30 and TRBJ1-3, the complete variable domain reads SQTIHQWPATLVQPVGSPLSLECTVEGTSNPNLYWYRQAAGRGLQLLFYSVGIGQISSEVPQNLSASRPQDRQFILSSKKLLLSDSGFYLCAWSVSSGNTIYFGEGSWLTVV.

This CDR3 reads CASSRADTGELFF. The CDR3 DNA reads as TGTGCCAGCAGCCGAGCGGACACCGGGGAGCTGTTTTTT. The chain carries TRBV5-4 and TRBJ2-2; D is possibly TRBD2 (5 bases). This CDR3 has 13 amino acids. CDR1 SGHNT and CDR2 YYREEE come from the germline V gene (reference sequence). V shed 4 bases and J shed 3 bases, with 7 bases lying between them.

The rearrangement joins TRBV6-5 to TRBJ1-1; 7 bases line up with TRBD1. Germline assignment: CDR1 MNHEY and CDR2 SVGAGI. This CDR3 is built from 14 residues. V lost 6 bases, J lost 1 base, and 5 bases stayed unmatched. CDR3 loop: CASRTGDRNTEAFF. CDR3 sequence (DNA): TGTGCCAGCAGGACGGGGGACAGGAACACTGAAGCTTTCTTT.

This clone appeared once. The chain employs TRBV11-3 and TRBJ1-1, with D hard to call. V shed 1 base and J shed 3 bases, with 12 bases lying between them. Germline CDR1 SGHNT, CDR2 YENEEA. This CDR3 is built from 15 residues. The DNA of the CDR3 is TGTGCCAGCAGCTTAGTGAGGAGGGAACACACTGAAGCTTTCTTT. This translates into CASSLVRREHTEAFF.

The J gene is TRBJ1-5, the V gene TRBV3-1 (or the pseudogene TRBV3-2); 9 bases line up with TRBD1. The V and J ends lost 0 bases and 9 bases, in that order; junction bases with no gene match: 9. This CDR3 comprises 16 residues. Germline V gene sequence: CDR1 LGHDT, CDR2 YNNKEL (reference sequence). In DNA form, the CDR3 reads TGTGCCAGCAGCCAAGATGTGACAGGGGGGATCGGGCCCCAGCATTTT. This gives the protein CASSQDVTGGIGPQHF.

The DNA of the CDR3 is TGTGCCAGCAGCGCACTAGCGGGGGACGAGCAGTACTTC. Protein sequence: CASSALAGDEQYF. The chain carries TRBV7-2 and TRBJ2-7; TRBD2 agrees at 11 bases. Germline V gene data show CDR1 as SGHTA and CDR2 as FQGNSA. V was clipped by 5 bases and J by 5 bases; unmatched bases: 2. CDR3 length: 13 residues. Complete variable domain (other parts from reference TRBV7-2 and TRBJ2-7): GAGVSQSPSNKVTEKGKDVELRCDPISGHTALYWYRQSLGQGLEFLIYFQGNSAPDKSGLPSDRFSAERTGGSVSTLTIQRTQQEDSAVYLCASSALAGDEQYFGPGTRLTVT.